This T cell receptor (beta chain) derives from a study of blood T cell repertoires in COVID-19. Ten or more counts support this clone. Germline-derived CDR1 and CDR2 are SGHRS and YFSETQ. The V end lost 4 bases, the J end lost 6 bases, and 22 bases lay between the germline ends. The length of the CDR3 is 17 residues. The protocol was immunoSEQ multiplex PCR, while the TCRdb copy is restricted to in-frame clones and leaves out a portion. The top ten hold 10% to 15% of the sample, which has around 480,000 clones, around 88% seen once. The receptor was derived from a woman between 50 and 59 years old with COVID-19, enrolled during active disease. The rearrangement joins TRBV5-1 to TRBJ2-2, with D perhaps matching TRBD2 (6 bases). The sample was peripheral blood. This CDR3 is CASSPPSVGGSSGELFF. The CDR3 DNA follows: TGCGCCAGCAGCCCGCCAAGTGTAGGAGGGAGCTCCGGGGAGCTGTTTTTT.